This T cell receptor (beta chain) was sequenced for a study of human T cells and chemical hapten exposure. CDR3 length: 17 residues. Germline CDR1 is DFQATT and CDR2 is SNEGSKA (reference sequence). V lost 0 bases, J lost 5 bases, and 11 bases stayed unmatched. Noted time point: patch test 1, 2 weeks after DPC sensitization. This sample's treatment: therapeutic diphenylcyclopropenone sensitization with weekly scalp DPC. RNA extraction used unfractionated whole blood as the source of total RNA. MiXCR, run by TCRdb on the RACE reads, gives a single entry per CDR3 protein. The table lists around 110,000 distinct CDR3 sequences, roughly an eighth of them singletons. This clonotype was counted many times.

The source was whole blood, collected in connection with sensitization to the hapten diphenylcyclopropenone (DPC). V gene TRBV20-1 combines with J gene TRBJ2-7; 12 positions agree with TRBD1. The TCR was taken from a woman aged 50 to 60 with alopecia areata. Some clones in this sample may be carry-over from other donors' samples. The CDR3, as DNA: TGCAGTGCTAGAGAGATCCGCGCCGGGACAGGGGGCAACGAGCAGTACTTC. Translating it yields CSAREIRAGTGGNEQYF.